Shown below are 17 T cell receptor beta chains from a single sample sequenced in a study of multiple sclerosis patients with progressive multifocal leukoencephalopathy. Assay: immunoSEQ multiplex PCR; the TCRdb copy retains only in-frame clones and omits some. The table records about 30,000 clones, about nine tenths of them present only once. Noted time point: 5 to 6 months of natalizumab therapy. The sequenced sample was PBMCs, obtained from a patient treated with natalizumab. Source of these receptors: a human donor with multiple sclerosis.

The chain links TRBV20-1 to TRBJ2-1; the D gene is possibly TRBD2 (5 bases). The CDR3 sequence is 11 residues long. Trimming removed 1 base at V and 15 bases at J, with 13 bases between. Germline lookup yields CDR1 DFQATT and CDR2 SNEGSKA (reference sequence). CDR3 in amino acids: CSARVRGGRFF. The CDR3 DNA is TGCAGTGCTAGAGTTCGAGGAGGAAGGTTCTTC.

The chain joins TRBV5-1 to TRBJ1-1, with D unresolved. Germline assignment: CDR1 SGHRS and CDR2 YFSETQ. Trimming left V 0 bases short and J 0 bases short, with 9 bases between. There are 15 residues in the CDR3. CDR3 residues: CASSLVGMMNTEAFF. For the CDR3, the DNA is TGCGCCAGCAGCTTGGTAGGGATGATGAACACTGAAGCTTTCTTT.

The V and J genes are TRBV6-6 and TRBJ2-7; 9 nucleotides agree with TRBD1. Germline lookup yields CDR1 MNHNY and CDR2 SVGAGI (reference sequence). V shed 5 bases, J shed 1 base, and the junction held 6 bases outside the gene matches. The CDR3 spans 15 residues. CDR3: CASSRQGGGSYEQYF. Here the CDR3 DNA reads TGTGCCAGCAGTCGACAGGGGGGTGGTTCCTACGAGCAGTACTTC.

This chain joins TRBV28 and TRBJ1-4, with D perhaps TRBD1 (5 bases). CDR3 length: 15 amino acids. The V and J ends lost 8 bases and 2 bases respectively, with 15 bases between them. CDR1 is MDHEN, CDR2 SYDVKM, per germline. CDR3 in DNA: TGTGCCAGCGCAATTTGGCAGGGCACTAATGAAAAACTGTTTTTT. Residues: CASAIWQGTNEKLFF.

V usage is TRBV6-6 and J usage is TRBJ2-3; 8 bases map to TRBD2. Trimming at V came to 6 bases and at J to 5 bases, leaving 1 base not matched to a gene. This CDR3 comprises 12 residues. CDR1 is MNHNY, CDR2 SVGAGI, per germline (reference sequence). CDR3 in amino acids: CASRAGEDTQYF. The CDR3 nucleotides read TGTGCCAGCAGAGCGGGAGAAGATACGCAGTATTTT.

The rearrangement links TRBV28 to TRBJ2-1, with 7 positions matching TRBD2. V lost 6 bases, J lost 8 bases, and 10 bases stayed unmatched. The CDR3 runs to 14 residues. Germline CDR1 is MDHEN and CDR2 is SYDVKM. The CDR3 DNA sequence: TGTGCCAGCAGCTCCCCAGGGAGGGACCATGAGCAGTTCTTC. Encoded protein: CASSSPGRDHEQFF.

The table lists this clone with a few counts. This chain links TRBV2 with TRBJ1-1; tentatively, D is TRBD1 (6 bases). The V gene's germline CDR1 is SNHLY and CDR2 FYNNEI. V was clipped by 6 bases and J by 5 bases, with 16 bases between them. The CDR3 consists of 14 residues. The CDR3 region is CASSLPGGRTEAFF. The CDR3 DNA is TGTGCCAGCAGCTTACCTGGGGGCCGGACTGAAGCTTTCTTT.

The chain combines TRBV4-1 with TRBJ1-5, with D unclear. V was pared by 3 bases and J by 6 bases, with 15 bases between. CDR1 MGHRA and CDR2 YSYEKL come from the germline V gene. CDR3 length equals 15 residues. CDR3 sequence (DNA): TGCGCCAGCAGCCATATCATAGGGTCATCTCAGCCCCAGCATTTT. Amino acids: CASSHIIGSSQPQHF.

Points on this clone: Other DNA sequences in the sample encode the same CDR3. The V call is TRBV5-6, the J call TRBJ2-4, with 7 bases lining up with TRBD2. The ends lost 5 bases at V and 9 bases at J; junction bases unmatched: 5. The CDR3 is 12 residues long. Germline CDR1 reads SGHDT; CDR2 reads YYEEEE. CDR3 region: CASSGGEVIQYF. The CDR3 DNA sequence: TGTGCCAGCAGTGGGGGGGAGGTCATTCAGTACTTC.

J is TRBJ2-2 and V is TRBV6-5; 10 bases line up with TRBD1. Germline V lookup: CDR1 MNHEY, CDR2 SVGAGI. The CDR3 sequence is 16 residues long. The V gene end was trimmed by 4 bases and the J gene end by 5 bases; junction bases not matched to a gene: 7. CDR3 sequence reads: CASSSNDRGRTGELFF. CDR3 bases: TGTGCCAGCAGTTCCAACGACAGGGGGCGAACCGGGGAGCTGTTTTTT.

The chain employs TRBV30 and TRBJ2-1; D possibly corresponds to TRBD2 (6 bases). The CDR3 is 15 residues long. V shed 3 bases and J shed 6 bases, with 18 bases lying between them. Germline CDR1 GTSNPN, CDR2 SVGIG (reference sequence). CDR3: CAWSFGRGRSNEQFF. In DNA, the CDR3 is TGTGCCTGGAGCTTTGGGCGGGGACGGTCCAATGAGCAGTTCTTC.

This rearrangement joins TRBV28 to TRBJ2-7, with a possible D match to TRBD1 (8 bases). Per the germline V gene, CDR1 is MDHEN and CDR2 is SYDVKM. The CDR3 sequence is 15 residues long. Deletions cut 8 bases from V and 2 bases from J, with 19 bases between. This CDR3 is CASLVRTGRAYEQYF. The CDR3 bases are TGTGCCAGCCTCGTTAGGACAGGGAGGGCCTACGAGCAGTACTTC.

This clone was seen just once. This chain links TRBV7-8 with TRBJ1-5; D gene unclear. The CDR3 runs 13 residues. Deletions cut 5 bases from V and 6 bases from J, with 11 bases between. Per the germline V gene, CDR1 is SGHVS and CDR2 is FQNEAQ. The CDR3 DNA reads as TGTGCCAGCAGCCTTAATAGCGGTCAGCCCCAGCATTTT. Amino acids: CASSLNSGQPQHF.

The rearrangement joins TRBV4-1 to TRBJ2-3; no clear D gene. The CDR3 runs 16 residues. Deletions cut 4 bases from V and 0 bases from J, with 14 bases between. The germline CDR1 and CDR2 sequences are MGHRA and YSYEKL. This CDR3 is CASSREWPPSTDTQYF. CDR3 DNA: TGCGCCAGCAGCCGTGAGTGGCCTCCTAGCACAGATACGCAGTATTTT.

This clone was counted a few times. The chain is built from TRBV7-3 and TRBJ2-5; 8 bases align to TRBD2. The CDR3 has 15 amino acids. Germline-derived CDR1 and CDR2 are SGHTA and FQGTGA. J was trimmed by 4 bases and V by 3 bases; bases with no gene match: 7. CDR3 residues: CASSLAGGKSETQYF. The CDR3 DNA reads as TGTGCCAGCAGCTTGGCGGGAGGAAAATCAGAGACCCAGTACTTC. The whole variable domain, filled in from reference TRBV7-3 and TRBJ2-5, reads GAGVSQTPSNKVTEKGKYVELRCDPISGHTALYWYRQSLGQGPEFLIYFQGTGAADDSGLPNDRFFAVRPEGSVSTLKIQRTERGDSAVYLCASSLAGGKSETQYFGPGTRLLVL.

The chain recombines TRBV7-2 with TRBJ2-1; tentative D call: TRBD2 (7 bases). The V gene lost 7 bases and the J gene lost 6 bases, with 16 bases spanning the gap. CDR3 length: 14 residues. Per germline, CDR1 SGHTA and CDR2 FQGNSA. The CDR3 spells CASTLAAGANEQFF. In nucleotides, the CDR3 is TGTGCCAGCACCCTGGCGGCGGGGGCCAATGAGCAGTTCTTC. Drawing the rest from reference TRBV7-2 and TRBJ2-1, the complete variable domain is GAGVSQSPSNKVTEKGKDVELRCDPISGHTALYWYRQSLGQGLEFLIYFQGNSAPDKSGLPSDRFSAERTGGSVSTLTIQRTQQEDSAVYLCASTLAAGANEQFFGPGTRLTVL.

The chain employs TRBV5-1 and TRBJ1-1; TRBD1 aligns across 10 bases. This CDR3 has 15 amino acids. Germline loops: CDR1 SGHRS, CDR2 YFSETQ. Trimming removed 4 bases from V and 4 bases from J; junction bases left unmatched: 7. The CDR3 spells CASSGRDRGRTEAFF. As DNA, the CDR3 is TGCGCCAGCAGCGGCCGGGACAGGGGCCGCACTGAAGCTTTCTTT.